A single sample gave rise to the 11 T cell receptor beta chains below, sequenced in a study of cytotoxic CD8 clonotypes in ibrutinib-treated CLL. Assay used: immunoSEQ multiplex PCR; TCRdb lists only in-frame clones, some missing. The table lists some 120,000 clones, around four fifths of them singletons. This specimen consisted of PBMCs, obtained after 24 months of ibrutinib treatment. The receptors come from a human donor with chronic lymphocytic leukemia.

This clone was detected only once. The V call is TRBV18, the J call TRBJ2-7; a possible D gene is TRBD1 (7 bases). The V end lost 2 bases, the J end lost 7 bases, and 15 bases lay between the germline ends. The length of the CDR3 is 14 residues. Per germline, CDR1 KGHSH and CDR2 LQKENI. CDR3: CASSPGGGPPEQYF. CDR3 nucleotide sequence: TGTGCCAGCTCACCAGGAGGGGGCCCGCCAGAGCAGTACTTC.

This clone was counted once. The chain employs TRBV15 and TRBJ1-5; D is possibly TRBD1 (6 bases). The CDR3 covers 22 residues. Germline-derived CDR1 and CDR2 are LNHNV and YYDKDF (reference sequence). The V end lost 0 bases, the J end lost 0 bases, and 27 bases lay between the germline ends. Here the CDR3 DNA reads TGTGCCACCAGCAGAGAGTTCAAGGCCGGGACAAGCCTCCAAAATAGCAATCAGCCCCAGCATTTT. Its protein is CATSREFKAGTSLQNSNQPQHF. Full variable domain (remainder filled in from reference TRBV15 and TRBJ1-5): DAMVIQNPRYQVTQFGKPVTLSCSQTLNHNVMYWYQQKSSQAPKLLFHYYDKDFNNEADTPDNFQSRRPNTSFCFLDIRSPGLGDTAMYLCATSREFKAGTSLQNSNQPQHFGDGTRLSIL.

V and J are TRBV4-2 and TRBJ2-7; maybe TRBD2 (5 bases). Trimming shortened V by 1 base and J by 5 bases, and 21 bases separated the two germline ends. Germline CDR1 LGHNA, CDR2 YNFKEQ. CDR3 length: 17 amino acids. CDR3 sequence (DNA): TGTGCCAGCAGCCAAGGTCTGCCCCGTCGGATCGGGGACGAGCAGTACTTC. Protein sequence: CASSQGLPRRIGDEQYF.

The CDR3 loop reads CASSNRLAGGTDTQYF. For the CDR3, the DNA is TGTGCCAGCAGCAATCGACTAGCGGGGGGGACAGATACGCAGTATTTT. The V call is TRBV7-2, the J call TRBJ2-3; 14 bases match TRBD2. The CDR3 loop spans 16 amino acids. Germline loops: CDR1 SGHTA, CDR2 FQGNSA. V was pared by 5 bases and J by 3 bases, with 4 bases of the junction left unmatched.

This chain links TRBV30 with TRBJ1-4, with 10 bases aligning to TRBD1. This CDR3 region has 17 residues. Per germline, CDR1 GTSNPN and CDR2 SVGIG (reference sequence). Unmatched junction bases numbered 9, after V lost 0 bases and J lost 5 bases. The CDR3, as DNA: TGTGCCTGGAGTGTACCGCGGGACAGGGGAGGAAATGAAAAACTGTTTTTT. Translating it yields CAWSVPRDRGGNEKLFF.

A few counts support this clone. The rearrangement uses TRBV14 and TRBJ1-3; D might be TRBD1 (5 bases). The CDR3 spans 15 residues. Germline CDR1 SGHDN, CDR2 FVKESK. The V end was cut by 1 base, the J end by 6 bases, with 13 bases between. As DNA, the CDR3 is TGTGCCAGCAGCCAAGGGGGACGGACTGAAAACACCATATATTTT. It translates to CASSQGGRTENTIYF.

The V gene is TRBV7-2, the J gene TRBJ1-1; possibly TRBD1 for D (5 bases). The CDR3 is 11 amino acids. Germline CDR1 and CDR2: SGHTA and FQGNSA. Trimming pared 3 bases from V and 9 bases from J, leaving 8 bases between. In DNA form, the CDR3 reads TGTGCCAGCAGCTTGGGACCCAAAGCTTTCTTT. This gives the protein CASSLGPKAFF.

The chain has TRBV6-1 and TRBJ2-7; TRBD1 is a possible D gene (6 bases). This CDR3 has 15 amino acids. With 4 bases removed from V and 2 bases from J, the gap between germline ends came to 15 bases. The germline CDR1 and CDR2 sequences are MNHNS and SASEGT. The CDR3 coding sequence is TGTGCCAGCAGTGCAACCACAGGGAACCCCTACGAGCAGTACTTC. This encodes CASSATTGNPYEQYF.

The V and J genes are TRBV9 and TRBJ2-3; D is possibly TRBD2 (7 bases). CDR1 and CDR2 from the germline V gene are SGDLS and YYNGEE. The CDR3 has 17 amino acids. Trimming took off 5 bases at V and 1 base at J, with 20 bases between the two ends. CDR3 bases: TGTGCCAGCAGTACACTACAACAGGGAGGGGGCACAGATACGCAGTATTTT. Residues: CASSTLQQGGGTDTQYF. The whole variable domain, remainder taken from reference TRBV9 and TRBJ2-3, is DSGVTQTPKHLITATGQRVTLRCSPRSGDLSVYWYQQSLDQGLQFLIQYYNGEERAKGNILERFSAQQFPDLHSELNLSSLELGDSALYFCASSTLQQGGGTDTQYFGPGTRLTVL.

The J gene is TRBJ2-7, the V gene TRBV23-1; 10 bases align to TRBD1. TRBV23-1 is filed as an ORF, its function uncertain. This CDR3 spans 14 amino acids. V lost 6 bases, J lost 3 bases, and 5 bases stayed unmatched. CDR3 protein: CASSPRTGGYEQYF. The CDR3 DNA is TGCGCCAGCAGCCCCCGGACAGGGGGCTACGAGCAGTACTTC.

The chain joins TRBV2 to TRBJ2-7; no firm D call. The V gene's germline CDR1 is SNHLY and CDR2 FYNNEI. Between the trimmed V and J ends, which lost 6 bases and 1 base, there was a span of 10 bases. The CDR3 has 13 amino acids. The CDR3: CASSFGPSYEQYF. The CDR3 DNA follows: TGTGCCAGCAGCTTTGGTCCGTCCTACGAGCAGTACTTC.